Listed here is a single TCR beta chain. CDR1 is SQVTM, CDR2 ANQGSEA, per germline. V was clipped by 4 bases and J by 1 base, with 10 bases between them. CDR3 length: 13 amino acids. A 10-nucleotide random UMI tagged transcripts in template-switch 5'RACE cDNA synthesis. MiXCR was run by TCRdb on the 5' RACE reads, yielding one entry per CDR3 protein. The table records fewer than 20,000 distinct CDR3 sequences, about a quarter of them present only once. The sample belongs to a study of neurological immune-mediated disorders. The origin of this receptor is a man in his fifties with HTLV-1-associated myelopathy (HAM/TSP). The sequencing input was PBMCs. The V and J genes are TRBV29-1 and TRBJ1-1; perhaps TRBD1 as D (6 bases). In DNA form, the CDR3 reads TGCAGCGTTGTAGGACAGCCGAACACTGAAGCTTTCTTT. Translating it yields CSVVGQPNTEAFF.